The 14 T cell receptor beta chains below all came from one sample that was sequenced in a study of cytomegalovirus exposure and HLA in healthy donors. PCR employed 60 Vbeta and 13 Jbeta primers. Clones were sequenced by immunoSEQ multiplex PCR, and TCRdb holds only the in-frame ones, with some missing. The data hold about 130,000 clones, with around 8.5% observed a single time. The sample was PBMCs. The receptors were gathered from a man aged 40-49 years in good health and CMV-seronegative.

This clone came up a few times. The chain is built from TRBV15 and TRBJ2-7; D gene ambiguous. Germline assignment: CDR1 LNHNV and CDR2 YYDKDF (reference sequence). The CDR3 covers 10 residues. V shed 0 bases and J shed 12 bases, with 6 bases lying between them. CDR3 DNA: TGTGCCACCAGCAGAGATCTGCGGTACTTC. This gives the protein CATSRDLRYF.

Only a few counts were recorded for this clone. The chain has TRBV4-3 and TRBJ1-5; perhaps TRBD1 as D (5 bases). This CDR3 is 15 amino acids long. V was pared by 1 base and J by 5 bases, with 12 bases between. CDR1 LGHNA and CDR2 YSLEER come from the germline V gene. CDR3 in amino acids: CASSQVTGGDQPQHF. The CDR3 DNA reads as TGCGCCAGCAGCCAAGTTACAGGTGGGGATCAGCCCCAGCATTTT.

This clone was seen a handful of times. The rearrangement links TRBV9 to TRBJ1-2, with D maybe TRBD1 (6 bases). With 4 bases removed from V and 1 base from J, the gap between germline ends came to 20 bases. From germline, CDR1 is SGDLS and CDR2 YYNGEE. The CDR3 is 17 residues long. CDR3 amino acids: CASSPTLDWTDNYGYTF. In nucleotides, the CDR3 is TGTGCCAGCAGCCCCACGCTTGATTGGACAGATAACTATGGCTACACCTTC.

This chain links TRBV30 with TRBJ1-1, with D possibly TRBD1 on 5 matching bases. Germline lookup yields CDR1 GTSNPN and CDR2 SVGIG (reference sequence). The CDR3 sequence is 17 residues long. The germline V and J ends were trimmed by 3 bases and 0 bases, with 20 bases remaining between them. The CDR3 coding sequence is TGTGCCTGGAGCGCCCCGGGGGGTATAGGGATGAACACTGAAGCTTTCTTT. This encodes CAWSAPGGIGMNTEAFF.

The V and J genes are TRBV5-8 and TRBJ1-5; 12 bases line up with TRBD1. The CDR3 length is 18 residues. J lost 0 bases, V lost 4 bases, and 8 bases had no gene match. Per the germline V gene, CDR1 is SGHTS and CDR2 is YDEGEE. The CDR3 protein is CASSPGTGGLYSNQPQHF. The CDR3 DNA reads TGTGCCAGCAGCCCCGGGACAGGGGGCCTTTATAGCAATCAGCCCCAGCATTTT.

The table lists this clone with a few counts. V gene TRBV5-6 combines with J gene TRBJ2-7; D unresolved. This CDR3 is built from 14 residues. The V gene lost 0 bases and the J gene lost 3 bases, with 10 bases spanning the gap. In germline, CDR1 is SGHDT, CDR2 YYEEEE. Here the CDR3 DNA reads TGTGCCAGCAGCTTGGTTTTTGGGCGCTACGAGCAGTACTTC. Its translation: CASSLVFGRYEQYF.

The V and J genes are TRBV9 and TRBJ2-1, with TRBD2 matching over 11 bases. CDR3 length: 15 amino acids. The germline gives CDR1 SGDLS, CDR2 YYNGEE. Trimming took 3 bases from V and 9 from J; bases not matched to a gene: 8. The CDR3 nucleotides are TGTGCCAGCAGCGAGACTAGCGGGGACATTATTGAGCAGTTCTTC. This gives the protein CASSETSGDIIEQFF.

The V call is TRBV5-1, the J call TRBJ1-2; TRBD1 might be the D (6 bases). From germline, CDR1 is SGHRS and CDR2 YFSETQ. This CDR3 is built from 14 residues. Trimming cost V 0 bases and J 8 bases, with 14 bases left between them. Here the CDR3 reads CASSLGTGIRGYTF. The CDR3 bases are TGCGCCAGCAGCTTGGGTACAGGGATCCGAGGCTACACCTTC.

This clone has more than one count but fewer than ten. This chain joins TRBV9 and TRBJ2-5; D is ambiguous. V was shortened by 4 bases and J by 5 bases, with 6 bases between the two germline ends. The CDR3 contains 11 residues. Germline loops: CDR1 SGDLS, CDR2 YYNGEE. In nucleotides, the CDR3 is TGTGCCAGCAGCCCCCGGGAGACCCAGTACTTC. This gives the protein CASSPRETQYF.

The chain combines TRBV28 with TRBJ1-3; D call uncertain. The V end lost 8 bases, the J end lost 0 bases, and 14 bases lay between the germline ends. The CDR3 spans 15 residues. The germline gives CDR1 MDHEN, CDR2 SYDVKM. The DNA of the CDR3 is TGTGCCAGCCAGAACACGGGGTTCTCTGGAAACACCATATATTTT. Translation: CASQNTGFSGNTIYF.

This clone was seen a handful of times. The chain is built from TRBV9 and TRBJ2-1, with 12 bases identical to TRBD2. The V gene end was trimmed by 4 bases and the J gene end by 5 bases; junction bases not matched to a gene: 4. Germline CDR1 and CDR2: SGDLS and YYNGEE. This CDR3 contains 15 residues. CDR3 sequence: CASSLTSGGHNEQFF. In nucleotides, the CDR3 is TGTGCCAGCAGCCTGACTAGCGGGGGCCACAATGAGCAGTTCTTC.

On this clone: Its ends do not fully match the called genes, so a read error is possible. The chain has TRBV4-1 and TRBJ1-2, with unresolved D. Per germline, CDR1 MGHRA and CDR2 YSYEKL. The CDR3 totals 13 residues. The CDR3 here is CASSHEFGAFLDF. The CDR3 bases are TGCGCCAGCAGCCATGAGTTTGGAGCCTTCCTCGACTTC.

This clone was detected only a few times. The chain carries TRBV4-2 and TRBJ1-4; no firm D call. The CDR3 runs 14 residues. Germline V gene sequence: CDR1 LGHNA, CDR2 YNFKEQ. With 1 base removed from V and 6 bases from J, the gap between germline ends came to 9 bases. The CDR3 nucleotides read TGTGCCAGCAGCCAAGTCCAGGTCGATGAAAAACTGTTTTTT. Translated: CASSQVQVDEKLFF.

This chain joins TRBV25-1 and TRBJ1-3; 8 bases are shared with TRBD1. This CDR3 has 17 residues. J was trimmed by 3 bases and V by 0 bases; bases with no gene match: 7. CDR1 and CDR2 (germline): MGHDK, SYGVNS. The CDR3, as DNA: TGTGCCAGCAGTGAATACTCCGGACAGGGTTATGGAAACACCATATATTTT. This sequence encodes CASSEYSGQGYGNTIYF.